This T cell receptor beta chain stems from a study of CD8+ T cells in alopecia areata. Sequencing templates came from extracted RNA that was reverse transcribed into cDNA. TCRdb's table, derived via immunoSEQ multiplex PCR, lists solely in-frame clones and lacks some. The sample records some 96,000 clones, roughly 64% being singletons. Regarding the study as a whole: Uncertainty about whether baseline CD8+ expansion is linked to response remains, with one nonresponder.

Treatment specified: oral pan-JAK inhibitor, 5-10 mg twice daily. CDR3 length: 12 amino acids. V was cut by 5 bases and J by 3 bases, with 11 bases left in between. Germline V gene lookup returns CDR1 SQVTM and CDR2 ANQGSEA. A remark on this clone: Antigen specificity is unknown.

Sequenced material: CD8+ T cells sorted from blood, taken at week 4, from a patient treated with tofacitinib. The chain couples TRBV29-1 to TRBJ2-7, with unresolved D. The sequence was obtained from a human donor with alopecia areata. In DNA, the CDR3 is TGCAGCGTTCTAAGTTCAGGCTACGAGCAGTACTTC. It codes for CSVLSSGYEQYF.